This TCR beta chain was recorded in a study of blood T cell repertoires in COVID-19 (dated by TCRdb to 2018 to 2020). Study-wide context: The collaborator samples originated in the United States, Italy and Spain and spanned the acute and convalescent phases of COVID-19. Sample metadata almost always included a de-identified subject ID, COVID-19 status, age in years and sex. A freely available public database, intended as a resource for researchers studying the immune response to SARS-CoV-2, is where the repertoires were released. Where available, HLA class I and class II types were obtained from metadata supplied by the sample provider rather than from assay-based typing. The prospective study material was composed of cDNA or gDNA derived from T cells, B-cell-depleted T cells, or PBMCs. The samples were drawn from two sources: the first 160 participants of the ongoing ImmuneRACE study, and 1,200 or so subjects contributed by 6 global collaborators. Subjects who had been exposed to COVID-19, were actively infected with it, or had recovered from it provided the deeply sampled blood TCRbeta repertoires that made up the dataset. Study-wide conclusions, independent of this receptor: Clinical and demographic metadata were provided uncurated, with the amount varying by source and participant.

Each collaborating institution followed its own protocols to collect whole blood in K2EDTA tubes. For TCRbeta analysis, collaborator samples were shipped as frozen whole blood, as isolated PBMCs, or as DNA extracted from either sample type. In the case of this clone: This receptor's antigen is unknown. Within one base of it there is no much larger clone, and no base qualities were kept.

The CDR3 goes from the cysteine to the phenylalanine over 15 residues. Just the 45-base CDR3 DNA is kept, in frame starting at base 1. Per the germline V gene, SNHLY is the CDR1 and FYNNEI is the CDR2. For this chain, trimming is 5 bases at the V end and 7 bases at the J end, and the number of junction bases without a gene match is 5. TCRbeta CDR3 regions were amplified from genomic DNA by means of the immunoSEQ Assay, a bias-controlled multiplex PCR. The original pipeline was this. The number of nucleated cells in each sample was estimated by amplification of reference gene primers within the assay. To quantify the absolute abundance of each unique TCRbeta CDR3 rearrangement, sequence reads were collapsed and filtered. Productive Simpson clonality was computed per sample as the square root of Simpson's diversity index over productive rearrangements. The clones in this table, taken by TCRdb from immuneACCESS, are in-frame only. Not every clone is retained; where verified, under half of the shortfall comes from an unresolved V gene, and the cause of the rest is unknown. V, J and clone size derive from that table, while D and trimming were established from the DNA sequence. The sample table records 52,000 or so clones; about 85% of these occur just once. 8% to 9% of the sample is taken by the ten largest.

The chain links TRBV2 with TRBJ2-1, with 13 bases aligning to TRBD2. This TCR was recovered from a woman aged 70-85 years with active COVID-19. Sequences were obtained from peripheral blood. The nucleotide sequence reads as follows: TGTGCCAGCAGTCGGACTAGCGGGAGTTGGAATGAGCAGTTCTTC. The translation is CASSRTSGSWNEQFF.